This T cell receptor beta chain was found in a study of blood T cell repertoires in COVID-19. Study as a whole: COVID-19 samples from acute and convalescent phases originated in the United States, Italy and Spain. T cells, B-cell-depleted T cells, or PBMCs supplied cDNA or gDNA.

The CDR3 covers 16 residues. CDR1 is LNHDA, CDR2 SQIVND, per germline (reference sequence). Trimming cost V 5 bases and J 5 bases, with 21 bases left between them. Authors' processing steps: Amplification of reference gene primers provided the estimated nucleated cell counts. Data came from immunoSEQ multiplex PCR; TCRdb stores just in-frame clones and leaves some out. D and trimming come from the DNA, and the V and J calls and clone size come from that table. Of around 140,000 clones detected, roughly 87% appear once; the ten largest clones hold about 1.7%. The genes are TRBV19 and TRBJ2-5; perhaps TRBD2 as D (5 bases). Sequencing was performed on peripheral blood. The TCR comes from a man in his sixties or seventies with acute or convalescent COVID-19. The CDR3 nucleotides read TGTGCCAGTAGTGGGGAGTGGATAGGAAGTATGGAGACCCAGTACTTC. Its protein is CASSGEWIGSMETQYF.